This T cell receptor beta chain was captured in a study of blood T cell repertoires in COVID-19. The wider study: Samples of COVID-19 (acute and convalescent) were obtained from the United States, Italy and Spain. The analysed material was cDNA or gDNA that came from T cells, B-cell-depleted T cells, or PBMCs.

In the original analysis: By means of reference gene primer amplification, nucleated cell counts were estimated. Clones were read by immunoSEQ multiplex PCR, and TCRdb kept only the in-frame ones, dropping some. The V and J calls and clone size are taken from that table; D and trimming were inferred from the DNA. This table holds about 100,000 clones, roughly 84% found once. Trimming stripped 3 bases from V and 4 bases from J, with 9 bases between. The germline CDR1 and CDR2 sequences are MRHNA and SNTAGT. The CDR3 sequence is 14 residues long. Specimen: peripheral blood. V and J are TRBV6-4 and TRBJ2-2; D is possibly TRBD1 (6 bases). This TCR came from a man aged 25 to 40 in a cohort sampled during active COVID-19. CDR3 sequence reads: CASSEQGSTGELFF. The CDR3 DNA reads TGTGCCAGCAGTGAACAGGGCAGCACCGGGGAGCTGTTTTTT.